A single T cell receptor beta chain is shown here with its context. This record comes from a study of blood T cell repertoires in COVID-19. V was trimmed by 3 bases and J by 6 bases, leaving 14 bases between them. The CDR3 loop spans 14 amino acids. Germline-derived CDR1 and CDR2 are MGHDK and SYGVNS. Data came from immunoSEQ multiplex PCR; TCRdb stores just in-frame clones and leaves some out. The sample shows around 260,000 clones, 87% of them seen only once. Material for sequencing was peripheral blood. This chain connects TRBV25-1 to TRBJ1-2; D not certain. The sequence was obtained from a woman between 45 and 65 years old with acute or convalescent COVID-19. The CDR3 DNA is TGTGCCAGCAGTGATAATCCGGGTAGAAATGGCTACACCTTC. Its translation: CASSDNPGRNGYTF.